These 5 T cell receptor beta chains were sequenced from one sample in a study of type 1 regulatory T cells. MiXCR, applied by TCRdb to the reads, yields one record per CDR3 protein. The sample yields over 90,000 distinct CDR3 sequences, roughly a third seen once. Sequencing input: CD4+ T cells, either the whole sample or a sorted fraction (not recorded which). These receptors all stem from a human donor in good health.

This clonotype was counted ten times or more. V and J are TRBV7-2 and TRBJ1-2; D may be TRBD1 (5 bases). V was pared by 2 bases and J by 6 bases, with 13 bases between. Germline lookup yields CDR1 SGHTA and CDR2 FQGNSA. CDR3 size: 14 residues. The CDR3 DNA is TGTGCCAGCAGCTTACAGCCGCAAGGGGATGGCTACACCTTC. It translates to CASSLQPQGDGYTF.

The CDR3 DNA reads as TGTGCCAGCAGCTTGGGGACTAGCGCAAATATTTACGAGCAGTACTTC. Residues: CASSLGTSANIYEQYF. The chain carries TRBV7-2 and TRBJ2-7; 10 bases match TRBD2. The J segment lost 4 bases and the V segment lost 3 bases, leaving 9 bases of the junction unmatched. The V gene's germline CDR1 is SGHTA and CDR2 FQGNSA. The CDR3 is 16 amino acids. Using reference TRBV7-2 and TRBJ2-7 for the parts outside the CDR3, the full variable domain is GAGVSQSPSNKVTEKGKDVELRCDPISGHTALYWYRQSLGQGLEFLIYFQGNSAPDKSGLPSDRFSAERTGGSVSTLTIQRTQQEDSAVYLCASSLGTSANIYEQYFGPGTRLTVT.

In its sample, this clonotype was seen a few times. The chain recombines TRBV7-8 with TRBJ2-1; possible D gene TRBD2, 5 bases. The CDR3 is made up of 15 amino acids. Per germline, CDR1 SGHVS and CDR2 FQNEAQ. V lost 3 bases, J lost 7 bases, and 16 bases lay in between. The CDR3 nucleotides read TGTGCCAGCAGCTTGGGAACTAGGACCGGTAATGAGCAGTTCTTC. Translation: CASSLGTRTGNEQFF.

The J gene is TRBJ2-7, the V gene TRBV11-1, with TRBD1 identical over 9 bases. The CDR3 length is 15 residues. Looked up from germline, CDR1 is SGHAT and CDR2 is FQDESV (reference sequence). Trimming at V came to 5 bases and at J to 0 bases, leaving 5 bases not matched to a gene. In nucleotides, the CDR3 is TGTGCCAGCAGCGAATGGACAGGGGACTCCTACGAGCAGTACTTC. Its protein product is CASSEWTGDSYEQYF.

This clonotype occurred once. V usage is TRBV9 and J usage is TRBJ2-3; unclear D gene. Between the trimmed V and J ends, which lost 4 bases and 4 bases, there was a span of 7 bases. Germline V gene lookup returns CDR1 SGDLS and CDR2 YYNGEE. This CDR3 contains 12 residues. The CDR3 here is CASSLLSDTQYF. Here the CDR3 DNA reads TGTGCCAGCAGCCTTCTATCAGATACGCAGTATTTT. The full variable domain, rest sourced from reference TRBV9 and TRBJ2-3, is DSGVTQTPKHLITATGQRVTLRCSPRSGDLSVYWYQQSLDQGLQFLIQYYNGEERAKGNILERFSAQQFPDLHSELNLSSLELGDSALYFCASSLLSDTQYFGPGTRLTVL.